The rows below give T cell receptor beta chains drawn from one sample of a study of blood T cell repertoires in COVID-19. Assay: immunoSEQ multiplex PCR; the TCRdb copy retains only in-frame clones and omits some. The sample gives about 250,000 clones, 70% to 90% of which show up once; around 2.2% is in the top ten. Sequenced input: peripheral blood. The receptors come from a woman aged 40 to 50 who had recovered from COVID-19. Both conserved end residues are part of each CDR3. Each record gives: D gene, J gene, V gene, clone size, CDR3 protein, CDR3 DNA. D genes are given only for firm matches. Rows give clone size only sometimes, using once, few, many, or a class for an expanded clone.

. | TRBJ2-3 | TRBV11-3 | . | CASSSREGTDTQYF | TGTGCCAGCAGCTCGAGGGAGGGCACAGATACGCAGTATTTT
TRBD2 | TRBJ2-7 | TRBV7-2 | once | CASSLSPGLLAEQYF | TGTGCCAGCAGCTTATCCCCGGGACTACTAGCCGAGCAGTACTTC
TRBD2 | TRBJ2-5 | TRBV3-1/TRBV3-2 | . | CASSQDEASGETQYF | TGTGCCAGCAGCCAAGATGAGGCTAGCGGGGAGACCCAGTACTTC
TRBD2 | TRBJ2-1 | TRBV6-1 | . | CASLAGTSGRALFF | TGTGCCAGCCTAGCCGGGACTAGCGGGAGGGCCCTGTTCTTC
. | TRBJ2-6 | TRBV3-1/TRBV3-2 | once | CASSRGFTSGANVLTF | TGTGCCAGCAGCCGCGGGTTTACCTCTGGGGCCAACGTCCTGACTTTC
TRBD1 | TRBJ2-3 | TRBV27 | . | CASSYPPGGTDTQYF | TGTGCCAGCAGTTACCCGCCAGGGGGAACAGATACGCAGTATTTT
. | TRBJ1-5 | TRBV6-6 | . | CASGGSNQPQHF | TGTGCCAGCGGGGGGAGCAATCAGCCCCAGCATTTT
TRBD2 | TRBJ2-7 | TRBV28 | . | CASISGGGGYEQYF | TGTGCCAGCATATCCGGGGGGGGTGGCTACGAGCAGTACTTC
TRBD1 | TRBJ1-2 | TRBV5-1 | . | CASSNDRVGGYTF | TGCGCCAGCAGCAACGACAGGGTGGGTGGCTACACCTTC
. | TRBJ1-5 | TRBV4-2 | . | CASIWRGQINQPQHF | TGTGCCAGCATCTGGAGAGGGCAGATCAATCAGCCCCAGCATTTT
. | TRBJ1-2 | TRBV7-2 | . | CACRTVTYGYTF | TGTGCCTGTCGGACAGTGACATATGGCTACACCTTC
TRBD2 | TRBJ2-7 | TRBV11-3 | . | CASSFAGTSGGYEQYF | TGTGCCAGCAGCTTCGCCGGGACTAGCGGGGGCTACGAGCAGTACTTC
TRBD1 | TRBJ2-1 | TRBV6-5 | . | CASTPDRGAGEQFF | TGTGCCAGCACCCCCGACAGGGGGGCGGGTGAGCAGTTCTTC
TRBD1 | TRBJ1-5 | TRBV2 | . | CASSGDRDYQPQHF | TGTGCCAGCAGCGGCGACAGGGATTATCAGCCCCAGCATTTT
TRBD2 | TRBJ2-1 | TRBV2 | . | CASKIAGGGFNEQFF | TGTGCCAGTAAGATAGCGGGAGGCGGTTTCAATGAGCAGTTCTTC
TRBD1 | TRBJ1-2 | TRBV5-5 | . | CASSVTGAVLYGYTF | TGTGCCAGCAGCGTTACAGGGGCTGTTTTATATGGCTACACCTTC
. | TRBJ2-7 | TRBV5-1 | . | CASSLMWGGEQYF | TGCGCCAGCAGCTTGATGTGGGGAGGCGAGCAGTACTTC
TRBD1 | TRBJ2-2 | TRBV24-1 | once | CATTGTANTGELFF | TGTGCCACAACCGGGACAGCGAACACCGGGGAGCTGTTTTTT
. | TRBJ2-7 | TRBV24-1 | few | CATSAGAGPQYF | TGTGCCACCAGTGCTGGGGCGGGACCGCAGTACTTC
. | TRBJ2-3 | TRBV7-6 | . | CASSLLGGGNTDTQYF | TGTGCCAGCAGCTTATTAGGGGGCGGGAACACAGATACGCAGTATTTT
TRBD2 | TRBJ2-5 | TRBV18 | . | CASSPGLAGVLGETQYF | TGTGCCAGCTCACCGGGACTAGCGGGAGTATTAGGGGAGACCCAGTACTTC
TRBD2 | TRBJ2-7 | TRBV11-2 | . | CASSLSTSQAYEQYF | TGTGCCAGCAGCCTTTCGACTAGCCAGGCCTACGAGCAGTACTTC
TRBD1 | TRBJ2-1 | TRBV11-2 | . | CASSTSRGRGSYNEQFF | TGTGCCAGCAGCACAAGCCGGGGCAGGGGGTCCTACAATGAGCAGTTCTTC
. | TRBJ1-4 | TRBV3-1/TRBV3-2 | . | CASSQGWEGRITNEKLFF | TGTGCCAGCAGCCAAGGGTGGGAGGGCAGAATCACTAATGAAAAACTGTTTTTT
. | TRBJ2-3 | TRBV5-1 | . | CASSLGRGTTDTQYF | TGCGCCAGCAGCTTGGGACGGGGAACCACAGATACGCAGTATTTT
TRBD1 | TRBJ2-7 | TRBV7-2 | few | CASSRQGYEQYF | TGTGCCAGCAGTAGACAGGGCTACGAGCAGTACTTC
TRBD1 | TRBJ2-7 | TRBV3-1/TRBV3-2 | . | CASSQRMTGGLSEQYF | TGTGCCAGCAGCCAACGGATGACAGGGGGCTTGAGCGAGCAGTACTTC
. | TRBJ2-1 | TRBV7-6 | . | CASSLPLTGSSYNEQFF | TGTGCCAGCAGCTTACCCCTGACAGGTAGCTCCTACAATGAGCAGTTCTTC
TRBD1 | TRBJ2-1 | TRBV27 | . | CASSPTGIDPNEQFF | TGTGCCAGCAGTCCGACAGGGATTGACCCTAATGAGCAGTTCTTC
. | TRBJ1-6 | TRBV3-1/TRBV3-2 | . | CASSQTRSTNSPLHF | TGTGCCAGCAGCCAGACAAGGTCCACTAATTCACCCCTCCACTTT
TRBD2 | TRBJ2-1 | TRBV11-3 | . | CASSPRTSGDYNEQFF | TGTGCCAGCAGCCCAAGGACTAGCGGGGACTACAATGAGCAGTTCTTC
TRBD1 | TRBJ1-1 | TRBV19 | . | CASSIGWGTGSEAFF | TGTGCCAGTAGTATTGGGTGGGGGACAGGGTCTGAAGCTTTCTTT
TRBD2 | TRBJ2-5 | TRBV5-6 | . | CASSYPGTRETQYF | TGTGCCAGCAGCTACCCCGGGACTAGAGAGACCCAGTACTTC
TRBD1 | TRBJ1-2 | TRBV25-1 | . | CASSETGGLHGYTF | TGTGCCAGCAGCGAAACAGGGGGCCTCCATGGCTACACCTTC
TRBD1 | TRBJ1-4 | TRBV5-1 | once | CASSLGQGAVTNEKLFF | TGCGCCAGCAGCTTGGGACAGGGGGCTGTTACTAATGAAAAACTGTTTTTT
TRBD1 | TRBJ2-7 | TRBV27 | . | CASSDYRGPSYEQYF | TGTGCCAGCAGCGATTACAGGGGGCCCTCCTACGAGCAGTACTTC
TRBD2 | TRBJ2-7 | TRBV27 | . | CASRYTSGGSYEQYF | TGTGCCAGCAGGTACACTAGCGGCGGGTCCTACGAGCAGTACTTC
. | TRBJ1-5 | TRBV7-9 | . | CASSFGDQPQHF | TGTGCCAGCAGCTTCGGAGATCAGCCCCAGCATTTT
TRBD1 | TRBJ2-1 | TRBV19 | . | CASSADRGGKGGSYNEQFF | TGTGCCAGTAGTGCCGACAGGGGGGGGAAGGGCGGCTCCTACAATGAGCAGTTCTTC
TRBD1 | TRBJ1-1 | TRBV3-1/TRBV3-2 | . | CASSPSLTGFMNTEAFF | TGTGCCAGCAGCCCCTCTTTGACAGGGTTCATGAACACTGAAGCTTTCTTT
. | TRBJ1-1 | TRBV19 | . | CASNDPPERTEAFF | TGTGCCAGTAACGACCCACCCGAGCGTACTGAAGCTTTCTTT
TRBD2 | TRBJ2-7 | TRBV27 | . | CASRMGSSGSFYEQYF | TGTGCCAGCAGAATGGGTTCTAGCGGGAGTTTCTACGAGCAGTACTTC
TRBD1 | TRBJ2-7 | TRBV5-1 | once | CASRSPGRDRHEQYF | TGCGCCAGCAGAAGCCCGGGCCGGGACAGGCACGAGCAGTACTTC
. | TRBJ1-2 | TRBV6-5 | . | CASSRGGVDTYGYTF | TGTGCCAGCAGCCGAGGAGGGGTCGATACTTATGGCTACACCTTC
TRBD1 | TRBJ2-1 | TRBV6-5 | . | CASSRDRGGNEQFF | TGTGCCAGCAGCCGGGACAGGGGTGGAAATGAGCAGTTCTTC